This TCR beta chain was identified during a study of technical replicates of blood from a few donors. The germline V gene has CDR1 GTSNPN and CDR2 SVGIG (reference sequence). This CDR3 is built from 16 residues. V lost 0 bases and J lost 6, with 17 bases in between. Using immunoSEQ multiplex PCR, the repertoire was profiled, and TCRdb retains in-frame clones only, with some absent. This sample has tens of thousands of clones; 92% occur once, and the top ten carry under 0.45%. The sequence derives from a human donor in good health. The specimen sequenced was T cells isolated from PBMCs. This chain connects TRBV30 to TRBJ2-2; D is ambiguous. The CDR3 region is CAWSVLEEELAGELFF. CDR3 nucleotide sequence: TGTGCCTGGAGTGTACTTGAGGAAGAGCTCGCCGGGGAGCTGTTTTTT.